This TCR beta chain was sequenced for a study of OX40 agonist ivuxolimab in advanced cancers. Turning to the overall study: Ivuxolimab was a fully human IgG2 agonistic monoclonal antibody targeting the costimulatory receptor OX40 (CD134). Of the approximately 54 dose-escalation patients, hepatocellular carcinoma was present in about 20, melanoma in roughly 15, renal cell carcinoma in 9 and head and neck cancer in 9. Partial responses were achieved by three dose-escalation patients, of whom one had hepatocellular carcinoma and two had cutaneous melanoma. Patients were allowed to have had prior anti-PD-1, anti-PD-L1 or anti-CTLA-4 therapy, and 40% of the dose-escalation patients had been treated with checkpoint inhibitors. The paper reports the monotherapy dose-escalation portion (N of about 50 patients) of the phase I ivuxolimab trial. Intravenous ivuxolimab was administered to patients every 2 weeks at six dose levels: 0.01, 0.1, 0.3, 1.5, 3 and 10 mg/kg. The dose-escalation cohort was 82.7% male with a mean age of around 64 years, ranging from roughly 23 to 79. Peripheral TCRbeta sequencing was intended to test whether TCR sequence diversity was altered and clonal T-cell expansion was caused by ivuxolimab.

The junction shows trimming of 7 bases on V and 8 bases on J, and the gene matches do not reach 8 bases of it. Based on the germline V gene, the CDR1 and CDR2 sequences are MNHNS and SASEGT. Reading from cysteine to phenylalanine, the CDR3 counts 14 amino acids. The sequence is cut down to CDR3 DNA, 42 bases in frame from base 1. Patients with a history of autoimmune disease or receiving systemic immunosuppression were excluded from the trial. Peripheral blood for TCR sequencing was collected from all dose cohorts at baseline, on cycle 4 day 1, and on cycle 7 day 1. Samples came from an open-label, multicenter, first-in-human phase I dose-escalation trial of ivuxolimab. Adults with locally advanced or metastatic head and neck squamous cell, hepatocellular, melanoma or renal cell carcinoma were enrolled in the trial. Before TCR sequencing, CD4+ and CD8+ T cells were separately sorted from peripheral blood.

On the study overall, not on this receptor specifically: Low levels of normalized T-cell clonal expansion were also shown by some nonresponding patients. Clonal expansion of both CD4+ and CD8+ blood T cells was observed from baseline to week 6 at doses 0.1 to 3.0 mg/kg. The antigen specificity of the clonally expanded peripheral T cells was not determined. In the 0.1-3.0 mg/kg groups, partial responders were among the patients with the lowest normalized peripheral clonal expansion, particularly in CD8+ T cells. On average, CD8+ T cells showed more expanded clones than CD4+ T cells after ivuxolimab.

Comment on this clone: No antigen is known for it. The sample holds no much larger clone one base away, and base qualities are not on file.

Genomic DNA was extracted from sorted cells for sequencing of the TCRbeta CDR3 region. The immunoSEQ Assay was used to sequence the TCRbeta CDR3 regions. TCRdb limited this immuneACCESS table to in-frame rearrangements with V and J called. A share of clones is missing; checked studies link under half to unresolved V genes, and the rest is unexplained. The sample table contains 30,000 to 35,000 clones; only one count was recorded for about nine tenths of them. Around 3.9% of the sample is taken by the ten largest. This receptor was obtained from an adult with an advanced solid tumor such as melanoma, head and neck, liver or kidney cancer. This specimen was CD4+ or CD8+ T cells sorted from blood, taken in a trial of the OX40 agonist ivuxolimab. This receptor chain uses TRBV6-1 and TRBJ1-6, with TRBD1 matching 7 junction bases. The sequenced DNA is TGTGCCAGCACCACGCAGGGGGTGGATTCACCCCTCCACTTT. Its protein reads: CASTTQGVDSPLHF.